The clone carrying this T cell receptor (beta chain) was found many times. The antigen is undetermined. It was by 5'RACE with 10-nucleotide random UMIs that the cDNA was made. In each sequencing run, over 170 million TCR-beta sequences were generated from 15-18 subjects. TCRdb processed the 5' RACE reads anew with MiXCR; each CDR3 protein has one entry. The data show about 46,000 distinct CDR3 sequences, roughly 4% seen once. These data are taken from a study of neurological immune-mediated disorders. General study results and limits: One related-CDR3 cluster, identified by phylogenetic grouping, held the repertoires of 18 of 34 multiple sclerosis patients and was a possible signature.

Source material was 2 million unsorted PBMCs, stored at -80 °C in RNAlater. Unmatched junction bases numbered 3, after V lost 5 bases and J lost 1 base. The CDR3 totals 15 residues. The V gene's germline CDR1 is DFQATT and CDR2 SNEGSKA (reference sequence). The sample consisted of PBMCs. This sequence joins TRBV20-1 and TRBJ2-1; 12 bases agree with TRBD2. The sequence derives from a woman in her sixties or seventies with multiple sclerosis. The CDR3 bases are TGCAGTGCTCGACTAGCGGGGGAGTCCTACAATGAGCAGTTCTTC. Translation gives CSARLAGESYNEQFF.